This entry is about one TCR beta chain. The data belong to a study of blood T cell repertoires in COVID-19. Study-wide background: Whether acute or convalescent, the COVID-19 samples came from the United States, Italy and Spain. T cells, B-cell-depleted T cells, or PBMCs supplied cDNA or gDNA.

Germline V lookup: CDR1 LGHDT, CDR2 YNNKEL (reference sequence). The CDR3 runs to 15 residues. The V and J ends lost 3 bases and 3 bases, in that order; junction bases with no gene match: 5. Seattle researchers signed up patients amid active infection and tracked them longitudinally. The authors' processing: Estimation of nucleated cell counts was performed using reference gene primer amplification. Here immunoSEQ multiplex PCR was the method, and the copy in TCRdb shows in-frame clones only, minus some. V, J and clone size derive from that table, while D and trimming were established from the DNA sequence. The sample has 50,000 to 65,000 clones; 72% are singletons.

This clonotype was sampled from a woman in her 70s with COVID-19, enrolled during active disease. The sequenced sample consisted of peripheral blood. The chain links TRBV3-1 (or the pseudogene TRBV3-2) to TRBJ1-3; TRBD1 matches at 7 bases. As DNA, the CDR3 is TGTGCCAGCAGCCACCAAAGGGGGCTTGGAAACACCATATATTTT. It translates to CASSHQRGLGNTIYF.